The entry below describes one T cell receptor beta chain. Antigen unknown. This sample was included in a study of T-cell memory formation after mild COVID-19. Background on the study: TCR clustering was largely donor specific.

TCRdb used MiXCR to reprocess the 5' RACE reads, holding one entry per CDR3 protein. The data hold roughly 580,000 distinct CDR3 sequences, with about 20% observed a single time. General study points: Mostly located in CM and EM were contracting CD4+ clones, with contracting CD8+ clones located in EMRA.

Germline V CDR1 and CDR2: SGHVS, FQNEAQ. The V end lost 6 bases, the J end lost 5 bases, and 17 bases lay between the germline ends. This CDR3 comprises 15 residues. Specimen: PBMCs or a T cell subset sorted from them (not recorded which). This rearrangement joins TRBV7-8 to TRBJ2-1; a possible D gene is TRBD2 (6 bases). This TCR came from an adult woman who had mild COVID-19 (a few samples of this study predate the infection). Cell type and time point are not known. The CDR3 reads CASRGRVGEDNEQFF. The CDR3, as DNA: TGTGCCAGCAGGGGCCGGGTGGGGGAGGACAATGAGCAGTTCTTC. The full variable domain, completed using reference TRBV7-8 and TRBJ2-1, is GAGVSQSPRYKVAKRGQDVALRCDPISGHVSLFWYQQALGQGPEFLTYFQNEAQLDKSGLPSDRFFAERPEGSVSTLKIQRTQQEDSAVYLCASRGRVGEDNEQFFGPGTRLTVL.